Listed below are T cell receptor beta chains from one sample, sequenced in a study of neoadjuvant anti-PD-1 for oral cavity cancer. The table came from immunoSEQ multiplex PCR; TCRdb's copy has only in-frame clones and leaves some out. Among roughly 40,000 clones listed, 75% to 80% were seen once. This material consisted of PBMCs, taken after nivolumab (anti-PD-1) treatment. Receptor source: a person aged 40-85 years with oral cavity squamous cell carcinoma. Each CDR3 is given with its conserved first and last residue. A D gene is named only where the DNA matches it firmly. Expanded clones are given a class, and other clones once, few, many or no size at all.

clone_size	d_call	j_call	v_call	cdr3_nt	cdr3_aa
.	.	TRBJ1-1	TRBV6-1	TGTGCCAGCAGTAAAGAGGTGTTGGCAGACGCTTTCTTT	CASSKEVLADAFF
.	TRBD1	TRBJ1-1	TRBV7-2	TGTGCCAGCAGCTTAGTAGGGACAGGGAAGGCTGAAGCTTTCTTT	CASSLVGTGKAEAFF
.	TRBD1	TRBJ1-6	TRBV30	TGTGCCTGGGGACAGGGAGGTCTTTTTTCACCCCTCCACTTT	CAWGQGGLFSPLHF
.	.	TRBJ1-1	TRBV6-1	TGTGCCAGCAGACTACAGGGCGGCACTGAAGCTTTCTTT	CASRLQGGTEAFF
.	.	TRBJ2-3	TRBV11-3	TGTGCCAGCAGCTCAGACCTAGATACGCAGTATTTT	CASSSDLDTQYF
.	.	TRBJ1-5	TRBV27	TGTGCCAGCAGCCCTCTGGGGGGTCGGAGCAATCAGCCCCAGCATTTT	CASSPLGGRSNQPQHF
.	TRBD1	TRBJ2-7	TRBV5-6	TGTGCCAGCAGCTGGACAGGGGAAAGCTACGAGCAGTACTTC	CASSWTGESYEQYF
.	.	TRBJ2-4	TRBV19	TGTGCCAGTAGTATTTCGGCAGTAGCCAAAAACATTCAGTACTTC	CASSISAVAKNIQYF
.	.	TRBJ1-4	TRBV11-2	TGTGCCAGCAGCTTCCGAAGGGGCGCCGGTGATGAAAAACTGTTTTTT	CASSFRRGAGDEKLFF
few	TRBD1	TRBJ2-7	TRBV25-1	TGTGCCAGCAGTGAGAGACAGGGACCCTACGAGCAGTACTTC	CASSERQGPYEQYF
once	.	TRBJ1-2	TRBV6-4	TGTGCCAGCAGTGACTCGGACGCAGGGGAAACTGGCTACACCTTC	CASSDSDAGETGYTF
.	TRBD2	TRBJ2-7	TRBV7-2	TGTGCCAGCAGCTTAGAAGCGGGGGGGCTACCTTTTCGCTTC	CASSLEAGGLPFRF
few	.	TRBJ2-3	TRBV15	TGTGCCACCAGTCCCGGACCCCAACTCACAGATACGCAGTATTTT	CATSPGPQLTDTQYF
.	.	TRBJ1-1	TRBV6-5	TGTGCCAGCAGTGCCGGAGGGTACACTGAAGCTTTCTTT	CASSAGGYTEAFF
.	.	TRBJ1-1	TRBV2	TGTGCCAGCAGTGCCCAGGGGTTTGTGACTGAAGCTTTCTTT	CASSAQGFVTEAFF
.	.	TRBJ1-2	TRBV7-8	TGTGCCAGCAGCTTAGGGAGGACAGTTAGCTTTGGGGGCTACACCTTC	CASSLGRTVSFGGYTF
.	.	TRBJ1-2	TRBV4-2	TGTGCCAGCAGCCATACCCAGACAAGCTTGGGGCGAAACTATGGCTACACCTTC	CASSHTQTSLGRNYGYTF
.	.	TRBJ1-2	TRBV11-2	TGTGCCAGCAGCTTAAAGGGCCATGGCTACACCTTC	CASSLKGHGYTF
.	.	TRBJ2-7	TRBV28	TGTGCCAGCAGTTTAGGCCGACTAGTTTCCGAGCAGTACTTC	CASSLGRLVSEQYF
.	.	TRBJ1-2	TRBV4-2	TGTGCCAGCAGCCCGCGGGGTGTCGCGTATGGCTACACCTTC	CASSPRGVAYGYTF
.	.	TRBJ2-7	TRBV7-8	TGTGCCAGCAGCTTAGAAACGGCAGGGCCCTTGAACTTC	CASSLETAGPLNF
.	TRBD1	TRBJ1-2	TRBV30	TGTGCCTGGAGAACTTACAGGGGCGGTAGTCACGACACCTTC	CAWRTYRGGSHDTF
.	TRBD1	TRBJ1-1	TRBV7-6	TGTGCCAGCAGCTCGGGACAGATGAACACTGAAGCTTTCTTT	CASSSGQMNTEAFF
.	TRBD1	TRBJ2-2	TRBV30	TGTGCCTGGAGTCGACAGGGGGCAGCGAACACCGGGGAGCTGTTTTTT	CAWSRQGAANTGELFF
.	.	TRBJ2-7	TRBV2	TGTGCCAGCACTGGATCAGTCTACGAGCAGTACTTC	CASTGSVYEQYF
few	.	TRBJ1-2	TRBV5-4	TGTGCCAGCAGCTTGGCAGGGGCGCAAAACTATGGCTACACCTTC	CASSLAGAQNYGYTF
few	.	TRBJ1-1	TRBV7-3	TGTGCCAGCAGCTTCGGACCGAACACTGAAGCTTTCTTT	CASSFGPNTEAFF
once	TRBD1	TRBJ1-2	TRBV4-2	TGTGCCAGCAGCCAAGGGGGACAGGGACTCTATGGCTACACCTTC	CASSQGGQGLYGYTF
.	.	TRBJ2-3	TRBV5-8	TGTGCCAGCAGCTTAAGTCATGGGGTAGATACGCAGTATTTT	CASSLSHGVDTQYF
.	TRBD2	TRBJ2-3	TRBV29-1	TGCAGCGTCCCAACCGGACTAGCGGGGGGAGATACGCAGTATTTT	CSVPTGLAGGDTQYF
.	.	TRBJ2-3	TRBV25-1	TGTGCCAGCAGTGAATATATTAGTGTGAGCGGGCAGTTTGATACGCAGTATTTT	CASSEYISVSGQFDTQYF
few	TRBD1	TRBJ2-1	TRBV5-1	TGCGCCAGCAGCTTCAGCCGGGACAGTGACAATGAGCAGTTCTTC	CASSFSRDSDNEQFF
once	.	TRBJ1-5	TRBV6-6	TGTGCCAGCAGTTATGGCAGCTCCGGGAATCAGCCCCAGCATTTT	CASSYGSSGNQPQHF
.	TRBD1	TRBJ2-6	TRBV2	TGTGCCAGCACCCGGGACAGGTCCTCTGGGGCCAACGTCCTGACTTTC	CASTRDRSSGANVLTF
once	.	TRBJ2-1	TRBV7-2	TGTGCCAGCAGCTTCCAGCCCGACAATGAGCAGTTCTTC	CASSFQPDNEQFF
few	TRBD1	TRBJ2-1	TRBV7-9	TGTGCCAGCAGCATACAGGGGTCGTTCAATGAGCAGTTCTTC	CASSIQGSFNEQFF
.	TRBD1	TRBJ1-5	TRBV19	TGTGCCAGTAAGGCCGGGACAGGCCACCCGGGCAATCAGCCCCAGCATTTT	CASKAGTGHPGNQPQHF
once	TRBD1	TRBJ2-2	TRBV7-3	TGTGCCAGCAGCTTAGAGGACAGGGGGCGCAGCGGGGAGCTGTTTTTT	CASSLEDRGRSGELFF
.	.	TRBJ2-3	TRBV5-4	TGTGCCAGCAATACGCTTGGGGGCCGCACAGATACGCAGTATTTT	CASNTLGGRTDTQYF
.	.	TRBJ1-1	TRBV30	TGTGCCTGGAGGTTCCGGGACACTCGTATGAACACTGAAGCTTTCTTT	CAWRFRDTRMNTEAFF
.	TRBD1	TRBJ1-2	TRBV5-1	TGCGCCAGCAGCTTAGAAGGGACAGGGCCCTATGGCTACACCTTC	CASSLEGTGPYGYTF
.	.	TRBJ1-5	TRBV10-3	TGTGCCATCAGTGGGGGGGGGTCTTTTGGCAATCAGCCCCAGCATTTT	CAISGGGSFGNQPQHF
.	.	TRBJ1-1	TRBV5-1	TGCGCCAGCAGCTCCTATAGCAGGGCGAACACTGAAGCTTTCTTT	CASSSYSRANTEAFF
.	.	TRBJ1-6	TRBV4-2	TGTGCCAGCAGCCAAGGACAGCCTAATTCACCCCTCCACTTT	CASSQGQPNSPLHF
.	.	TRBJ1-5	TRBV15	TGTGCCACCAGCCCCCGAAGTGACAGCCGCAATCAACCCCAGCATTTT	CATSPRSDSRNQPQHF
.	TRBD2	TRBJ2-5	TRBV5-1	TGCGCCAGCAGTTTCGGACTAGCGGGAGGGAGTATAAAAGAGACCCAGTACTTC	CASSFGLAGGSIKETQYF
.	TRBD2	TRBJ2-2	TRBV30	TGTGCCTGGAGTGTACTAGCGAGGGGCCGGGAGCTGTTTTTT	CAWSVLARGRELFF
.	TRBD2	TRBJ2-3	TRBV27	TGTGCCAGCAGTTTCAGAGTCGGGAGGCGAGATTCCCCGCGCACAGATACGCAGTATTTT	CASSFRVGRRDSPRTDTQYF
.	TRBD1	TRBJ1-6	TRBV6-1	TGTGCCAGCAGTGAGCGGACAGGGAATTCACCCCTCCACTTT	CASSERTGNSPLHF
.	.	TRBJ1-2	TRBV9	TGTGCCAGCAGCGCCCTGCCGGGGGACACGGGTGGCTACACCTTC	CASSALPGDTGGYTF
.	TRBD1	TRBJ1-4	TRBV19	TGTGCCAGTAGCCTTATGACAGGGATGAACGAAAAACTGTTTTTT	CASSLMTGMNEKLFF